Presented here are 21 T cell receptor beta chains from one specimen sequenced in a study of cytomegalovirus exposure and HLA in healthy donors (dated by TCRdb to 2015 to 2018). Library generation was performed with the immunoSEQ multiplex PCR assay. As stored in TCRdb, this immuneACCESS dataset retains in-frame rearrangements with V and J assigned. A fraction of the clones does not appear; measured against another copy, unresolved V genes explain less than half of the discrepancy, and the remainder lacks a known reason. Recorded for this sample are approximately 270,000 clones; 90% of them occurred a single time. The top ten clonotypes cover 0.37% of the sample. The sequenced sample was PBMCs. All receptors come from a woman younger than 35 in good health and CMV-seronegative.

This clone was picked up one time. This chain connects TRBV7-6 to TRBJ2-2; 12 nucleotides agree with TRBD2. V shed 5 bases and J 5 bases; nucleotides not matched to a gene: 6. Germline-derived CDR1 and CDR2 are SGHVS and FNYEAQ. This CDR3 region has 16 residues. The CDR3 sequence is CASSAGLAGATGELFF. The CDR3 nucleotides are TGTGCCAGCAGCGCGGGACTAGCGGGTGCTACCGGGGAGCTGTTTTTT.

The chain joins TRBV6-6 to TRBJ2-7, with D perhaps matching TRBD1 (5 bases). CDR1 and CDR2 (germline): MNHNY, SVGAGI (reference sequence). The CDR3 consists of 13 residues. V lost 2 bases, J lost 0 bases, and 5 bases lay in between. CDR3 amino acids: CASSYQGSYEQYF. Here the CDR3 DNA reads TGTGCCAGCAGTTACCAGGGCTCCTACGAGCAGTACTTC.

This clone has just one count. CDR3 sequence: CASSQKGAGEQYF. CDR3 nucleotide sequence: TGTGCCAGCAGCCAAAAAGGTGCGGGCGAGCAGTACTTC. This chain links TRBV4-2 with TRBJ2-7, with D possibly matching TRBD2 (5 bases). Trimming removed 2 bases from V and 6 bases from J, with 11 bases in between. CDR1 and CDR2 (germline): LGHNA, YNFKEQ. CDR3 length: 13 amino acids.

V gene TRBV6-1 combines with J gene TRBJ1-2, with no clear D. Per the germline V gene, CDR1 is MNHNS and CDR2 is SASEGT. The V gene lost 7 bases and the J gene lost 1 base, with 7 bases spanning the gap. This CDR3 is 12 amino acids long. CDR3 nucleotides: TGTGCCAGCAATCAGTTTAACTATGGCTACACCTTC. Its protein product is CASNQFNYGYTF.

V usage is TRBV18 and J usage is TRBJ1-4; TRBD1 might be the D (5 bases). CDR3 size: 16 residues. V shed 4 bases and J shed 2 bases, with 14 bases lying between them. The germline V gene encodes CDR1 KGHSH and CDR2 LQKENI. DNA of the CDR3: TGTGCCAGCTCACGCTCCCAGGGAGGCACTAATGAAAAACTGTTTTTT. Amino acids: CASSRSQGGTNEKLFF.

The J gene is TRBJ2-1, the V gene TRBV6-1; TRBD2 matches at 13 bases. V shed 4 bases and J 4 bases; nucleotides not matched to a gene: 13. CDR3 length: 19 amino acids. Germline V gene data show CDR1 as MNHNS and CDR2 as SASEGT. CDR3 sequence reads: CASSGTSGGQRYSYNEQFF. The CDR3 DNA reads as TGTGCCAGCAGTGGGACTAGCGGGGGCCAACGCTATAGTTACAATGAGCAGTTCTTC.

The J gene is TRBJ1-2, the V gene TRBV5-1; the match to TRBD1 covers 9 bases. The CDR3 sequence is 15 residues long. CDR1 and CDR2 (germline): SGHRS, YFSETQ. J lost 6 bases, V lost 4 bases, and 10 bases had no gene match. The CDR3 DNA sequence: TGCGCCAGCAGCCCATACGCCACAGGGGGCCATGGCTACACCTTC. Amino acid sequence: CASSPYATGGHGYTF.

V and J are TRBV5-1 and TRBJ2-2; 7 nucleotides match TRBD1. Germline assignment: CDR1 SGHRS and CDR2 YFSETQ. The trim removed 4 bases at V and 3 bases at J, leaving 3 bases unmatched. This CDR3 has 14 residues. CDR3: CASSPGTDTGELFF. The DNA of the CDR3 is TGCGCCAGCAGCCCCGGGACAGACACCGGGGAGCTGTTTTTT.

The CDR3 nucleotides are TGTGCCAGTAGTATAGAGGGAGGGGCCGACACTGAAGCTTTCTTT. Amino acids: CASSIEGGADTEAFF. The genes are TRBV19 and TRBJ1-1; D perhaps matches TRBD1 (5 bases). V was trimmed by 0 bases and J by 3 bases, leaving 11 bases between them. The CDR3 loop spans 15 amino acids. Germline CDR1 is LNHDA and CDR2 is SQIVND (reference sequence).

The chain uses TRBV28 and TRBJ1-1; D is possibly TRBD1 (6 bases). Per the germline V gene, CDR1 is MDHEN and CDR2 is SYDVKM. Trimming removed 3 bases from V and 6 bases from J, with 17 bases in between. This CDR3 has 15 residues. The CDR3 loop reads CASSLPQGLGAEAFF. Here the CDR3 DNA reads TGTGCCAGCAGTTTGCCACAGGGCCTGGGGGCTGAAGCTTTCTTT.

The chain joins TRBV27 to TRBJ2-4, with 10 bases matching TRBD1. After removal of 8 bases from V and 0 bases from J, the junction contained 13 bases not matched to a gene. The germline V gene has CDR1 MNHEY and CDR2 SMNVEV (reference sequence). The CDR3 extends over 18 amino acids. The DNA of the CDR3 is TGTGCCAGCGGGGGGACGGGACAGGGGAAACTAGCCAAAAACATTCAGTACTTC. It specifies CASGGTGQGKLAKNIQYF.

This chain joins TRBV7-6 and TRBJ2-2; TRBD1 matches at 8 bases. Trimming at V came to 3 bases and at J to 6 bases, leaving 3 bases not matched to a gene. The length of the CDR3 is 14 residues. CDR1 is SGHVS, CDR2 FNYEAQ, per germline. CDR3 bases: TGTGCCAGCAGCTTCGGACAGGGCGCCGGGGAGCTGTTTTTT. This gives the protein CASSFGQGAGELFF.

This chain links TRBV7-6 with TRBJ2-2; 15 nucleotides agree with TRBD2. The CDR3 is made up of 18 amino acids. The V gene end was trimmed by 3 bases and the J gene end by 3 bases; junction bases not matched to a gene: 5. The germline CDR1 and CDR2 sequences are SGHVS and FNYEAQ. The CDR3 DNA is TGTGCCAGCAGCTTCTGGACTAGCGGGGGGGCCTACACCGGGGAGCTGTTTTTT. It is translated as CASSFWTSGGAYTGELFF. Variable domain in full (rest from reference TRBV7-6 and TRBJ2-2): GAGVSQSPRYKVTKRGQDVALRCDPISGHVSLYWYRQALGQGPEFLTYFNYEAQQDKSGLPNDRFSAERPEGSISTLTIQRTEQRDSAMYRCASSFWTSGGAYTGELFFGEGSRLTVL.

This chain links TRBV7-6 with TRBJ1-2; TRBD1 matches at 7 bases. V shed 5 bases and J 2 bases; nucleotides not matched to a gene: 8. Germline-derived CDR1 and CDR2 are SGHVS and FNYEAQ. The CDR3 covers 15 residues. The CDR3 coding sequence is TGTGCCAGCAGCCCAGTATACAGGGGAAACTATGGCTACACCTTC. It encodes CASSPVYRGNYGYTF.

The chain carries TRBV5-1 and TRBJ1-1; D may be TRBD1 (6 bases). The CDR3 extends over 15 amino acids. Germline V gene data show CDR1 as SGHRS and CDR2 as YFSETQ. V was trimmed by 3 bases and J by 0 bases, leaving 12 bases between them. CDR3 sequence: CASSSPDRLNTEAFF. The CDR3 region has the DNA TGCGCCAGCAGCTCTCCCGACAGGTTGAACACTGAAGCTTTCTTT.

The chain combines TRBV9 with TRBJ2-2, with 10 bases lining up with TRBD2. With V trimmed by 2 bases and J by 0 bases, 4 bases remained unmatched. Germline CDR1 and CDR2: SGDLS and YYNGEE. The CDR3 extends over 17 amino acids. CDR3 in amino acids: CASSVPSGGANTGELFF. As DNA, the CDR3 is TGTGCCAGCAGCGTTCCTAGCGGGGGAGCGAACACCGGGGAGCTGTTTTTT.

The chain couples TRBV5-1 to TRBJ2-3; 12 bases match TRBD2. CDR1 SGHRS and CDR2 YFSETQ come from the germline V gene. V was clipped by 8 bases and J by 5 bases; unmatched bases: 6. The CDR3 runs 14 residues. CDR3: CASNGLAGLDTQYF. The CDR3 coding sequence is TGCGCCAGTAACGGACTAGCGGGGTTAGATACGCAGTATTTT.

J is TRBJ2-7 and V is TRBV27; TRBD2 might be the D (6 bases). There are 18 residues in the CDR3. V lost 6 bases to trimming and J lost 5 bases, with 29 bases between them. The V gene's germline CDR1 is MNHEY and CDR2 SMNVEV (reference sequence). This CDR3 is CASSFFAPYSSPGDEQYV. The CDR3 nucleotides read TGTGCCAGCAGCTTTTTTGCGCCCTACAGCTCCCCGGGGGACGAGCAGTACGTC.

CDR3 sequence: CASSLGAGGPGNQPQHF. The DNA of the CDR3 is TGTGCCAGCAGCTTAGGGGCGGGGGGGCCTGGCAATCAGCCCCAGCATTTT. The V call is TRBV7-2, the J call TRBJ1-5, with D possibly being TRBD1 (6 bases). Per the germline V gene, CDR1 is SGHTA and CDR2 is FQGNSA. There are 17 residues in the CDR3. V was trimmed by 1 base and J by 2 bases, leaving 15 bases between them.

The gene calls are TRBV5-1 and TRBJ1-4; D unclear. The V end lost 7 bases, the J end lost 8 bases, and 9 bases lay between the germline ends. The CDR3 length is 11 residues. CDR1 is SGHRS and CDR2 is YFSETQ in the germline V gene. This CDR3 reads CASREGEKLFF. CDR3 DNA: TGCGCCAGCCGGGAGGGCGAAAAACTGTTTTTT.

The chain couples TRBV14 to TRBJ1-1; D is undetermined. The V end lost 0 bases, the J end lost 1 base, and 9 bases lay between the germline ends. Germline V gene sequence: CDR1 SGHDN, CDR2 FVKESK. The CDR3 length is 15 residues. CDR3 DNA sequence: TGTGCCAGCAGCCAAGATCTTGGCAGGAACACTGAAGCTTTCTTT. This sequence encodes CASSQDLGRNTEAFF. Looking up the rest from reference TRBV14 and TRBJ1-1 gives the full variable domain: EAGVTQFPSHSVIEKGQTVTLRCDPISGHDNLYWYRRVMGKEIKFLLHFVKESKQDESGMPNNRFLAERTGGTYSTLKVQPAELEDSGVYFCASSQDLGRNTEAFFGQGTRLTVV.